The clone carrying this TCR beta chain has more than one count but fewer than ten. The antigen remains unidentified. The data were obtained in a study of vaccination and CD4 T cells after COVID-19. Whole-study results and caveats: Among convalescent patients, a median around 85% of reactive clones emerged only after vaccination.

Scientists ran DNA taken from cultured CD4+ T cells through the Oncomine TCR Beta short-read assay for sequencing. TCRdb passed the PCR reads through MiXCR, listing each CDR3 protein once. The repertoire holds 4,000 to 5,500 distinct CDR3 sequences, with 60% as singletons. Treatment indicated: approximately 9-day PBMC culture with coronavirus spike peptide pools or control peptides (ViraFEST assay). Unexposed donor CD4+ T cells predated the COVID-19 pandemic, collected 2011-2018. ViraFEST relied on peptide pools to expand antigen-specific T cells; the TCRs were sequenced afterward. PBMCs were cultured at fewer than 2.5 million per well with roughly 9 IU/ml IL-2 and 8.5 to 10 ug/ml peptide pools. The germline V and J ends were trimmed by 7 bases and 7 bases, with 19 bases remaining between them. Per the germline V gene, CDR1 is MNHEY and CDR2 is SVGEGT. This CDR3 has 14 amino acids.

V is TRBV6-2 or TRBV6-3 and J is TRBJ1-2; tentative D call: TRBD1 (5 bases). Sequenced sample: CD4+ T cells from blood, cultured in vitro. The receptor comes from a human donor in good health. The CDR3 loop reads CASTGGLAVFGYTF. The CDR3 DNA reads as TGTGCCAGCACCGGGGGACTTGCTGTATTTGGCTACACCTTC.